Shown below are 15 T cell receptor beta chains from a single sample sequenced in a study of T cells in Graves' hyperthyroidism and ophthalmopathy (dated by TCRdb to between 2019 and 2020). Libraries were prepared through multiplex PCR. The listed sequencing device is Illumina HiSeq 2000. The TCR beta CDR3 regions were amplified from RNA transcripts. For the first round of RT-PCR on the TCR CDR3, the HTBI primer set was used together with the Qiagen OneStep RT-PCR kit. Clones were called with MiXCR by TCRdb after fastp trimmed the public reads at Q25, and only in-frame beta chains were retained. Rows are combined by CDR3 protein, so each entry shows the most common genes and DNA. This sample is represented by 240,000 or so distinct CDR3 sequences; about a sixth of them were singletons. Around 26% of the sample is in the top ten clones. Sequencing was done on a sample of blood. The receptors originated from a woman aged 18 to 35 with Graves' ophthalmopathy.

This clonotype was seen many times. V is TRBV6-2 or TRBV6-3 and J is TRBJ2-7; the D gene is possibly TRBD2 (6 bases). Trimming took off 10 bases at V and 3 bases at J, with 13 bases between the two ends. CDR3 length: 12 residues. Germline CDR1 MNHEY, CDR2 SVGEGT. CDR3 sequence (DNA): TGTGCCACCGGCGGGATGATCTACGAGCAGTACTTC. This translates into CATGGMIYEQYF.

This chain links TRBV19 with TRBJ1-5; D is perhaps TRBD1 (6 bases). Germline CDR1 is LNHDA and CDR2 is SQIVND (reference sequence). V was trimmed by 1 base and J by 3 bases, leaving 7 bases between them. There are 14 residues in the CDR3. CDR3 nucleotides: TGTGCCAGTAGTATAGCGGGACACAATCAGCCCCAGCATTTT. Translation: CASSIAGHNQPQHF.

This clonotype was seen at least ten times. The chain recombines TRBV6-1 with TRBJ2-1, with 13 bases lining up with TRBD2. The CDR3 is 18 amino acids. V shed 5 bases, J shed 4 bases, and the junction held 11 bases outside the gene matches. Germline V CDR1 and CDR2: MNHNS, SASEGT. CDR3 loop: CASSPGTSGIIEYNEQFF. CDR3 sequence (DNA): TGTGCCAGCAGTCCCGGGACTAGCGGGATCATCGAGTACAATGAGCAGTTCTTC.

This clonotype appeared many times. The chain joins TRBV11-2 to TRBJ1-1; D uncertain. CDR3 length: 15 residues. V was cut by 0 bases and J by 4 bases, with 12 bases left in between. Germline V lookup: CDR1 SGHAT, CDR2 FQNNGV. The CDR3 loop is CASSLDSSSFTEAFF. In DNA, the CDR3 is TGTGCCAGCAGCTTAGATAGTAGTTCCTTCACTGAAGCTTTCTTT.

This clonotype was seen repeatedly, ten times or more. This chain joins TRBV12-3 or TRBV12-4 and TRBJ2-2; 12 bases match TRBD1. The CDR3 runs 14 residues. V dropped 8 bases and J dropped 7; count of bases not matched to a gene: 5. The CDR3, as DNA: TGTGCCAGCGGGACAGGGGGCGCCGGCGGGGAGCTGTTTTTT. As protein: CASGTGGAGGELFF.

This clonotype was seen at least ten times. This chain joins TRBV3-1 and TRBJ1-2; 8 bases agree with TRBD1. The CDR3 loop spans 13 amino acids. Germline V gene data show CDR1 as LGHDT and CDR2 as YNNKEL (reference sequence). The trim removed 5 bases at V and 8 bases at J, leaving 7 bases unmatched. The CDR3 here is CASSLTGESGYTF. The CDR3 nucleotides read TGTGCCAGCAGCTTGACAGGGGAGAGCGGCTACACCTTC.

This clonotype was seen many times. The chain links TRBV20-1 to TRBJ1-2; TRBD1 agrees at 7 bases. V was pared by 6 bases and J by 3 bases, with 13 bases of the junction left unmatched. Germline CDR1 DFQATT, CDR2 SNEGSKA (reference sequence). The CDR3 runs 15 residues. The CDR3 bases are TGCAGTGCCGCAGACAGGGAAATCTTTTACTATGGCTACACCTTC. Encoded protein: CSAADREIFYYGYTF.

This clonotype was observed at least ten times. The chain couples TRBV7-9 to TRBJ1-1; D might be TRBD1 (5 bases). This CDR3 is built from 13 residues. The germline V gene has CDR1 SEHNR and CDR2 FQNEAQ (reference sequence). The V and J ends lost 5 bases and 1 base respectively, with 8 bases between them. CDR3 residues: CASSNGQNTEAFF. The CDR3, as DNA: TGTGCCAGCAGCAATGGACAGAACACTGAAGCTTTCTTT.

The table lists this clonotype with many counts. One junction end does not reproduce the germline sequence, and a read error may be involved. The chain couples TRBV7-7 to TRBJ2-7; D might be TRBD1 (5 bases). Per the germline V gene, CDR1 is SSHAT and CDR2 is FNYEAQ (reference sequence). This CDR3 spans 14 amino acids. The CDR3 DNA reads as TGTGCTAGCAGCCCAGCGCAGGGTTCCTACGAGCAGTACTTC. Protein product: CASSPAQGSYEQYF.

This clonotype showed up many times. The chain couples TRBV5-6 to TRBJ1-2, with TRBD1 as a possible D gene (5 bases). The V end lost 4 bases, the J end lost 2 bases, and 21 bases lay between the germline ends. Per the germline V gene, CDR1 is SGHDT and CDR2 is YYEEEE. The CDR3 spans 17 residues. The CDR3 DNA reads as TGTGCCAGCAGCCAGGGCCAACTCGGACACCTAAACTATGGCTACACCTTC. Translating it yields CASSQGQLGHLNYGYTF.

On this clonotype itself: One end of the junction does not line up with germline, which may come from a read error. The genes are TRBV4-2 and TRBJ2-7, with D unresolved. Per the germline V gene, CDR1 is LGHNA and CDR2 is YNFKEQ. This CDR3 contains 15 residues. The CDR3: CACSQDMTTYYEQYF. CDR3 DNA sequence: TGTGCCTGCAGCCAAGACATGACAACTTACTACGAGCAGTACTTC.

This clonotype was detected only a few times. The chain employs TRBV5-4 and TRBJ2-5; D unresolved. This CDR3 is 17 amino acids long. In germline, CDR1 is SGHNT, CDR2 YYREEE (reference sequence). V lost 3 bases and J 1 base, leaving 19 bases between the germline ends. The CDR3 sequence: CASSSDAGRTFQETQYF. The CDR3 DNA reads TGTGCCAGCAGCTCTGATGCCGGGCGCACCTTCCAAGAGACCCAGTACTTC.

This clonotype was recorded a few times. A much more abundant neighbour one base away suggests this may be a read error. The chain employs TRBV3-1 and TRBJ2-1; TRBD2 matches 7 bases. The V gene's germline CDR1 is LGHDT and CDR2 YNNKEL (reference sequence). The CDR3 length is 12 residues. Here the CDR3 reads CAGSQAGNEQFF. The DNA of the CDR3 is TGTGCCGGCAGCCAAGCGGGAAATGAGCAGTTCTTC.

At least ten counts were recorded for this clonotype. This rearrangement joins TRBV5-1 to TRBJ2-3, with TRBD1 matching over 7 bases. Germline V gene lookup returns CDR1 SGHRS and CDR2 YFSETQ. The CDR3 spans 17 residues. V dropped 2 bases and J dropped 3; count of bases not matched to a gene: 12. CDR3 coding DNA: TGCGCCAGCAGCTTCCAGGGGGATCTGTTTGTGACAGATACGCAGTATTTT. Its translation is CASSFQGDLFVTDTQYF.

This clonotype has a count of ten or more. The chain joins TRBV28 to TRBJ2-2, with D maybe TRBD1 (6 bases). V was cut by 8 bases and J by 4 bases, with 14 bases left in between. This CDR3 is built from 14 residues. Germline V gene sequence: CDR1 MDHEN, CDR2 SYDVKM. The CDR3 sequence is CASARRGSTGELFF. For the CDR3, the DNA is TGTGCCAGCGCCCGAAGGGGGAGCACCGGGGAGCTGTTTTTT. The full variable domain, completed using reference TRBV28 and TRBJ2-2, is DVKVTQSSRYLVKRTGEKVFLECVQDMDHENMFWYRQDPGLGLRLIYFSYDVKMKEKGDIPEGYSVSREKKERFSLILESASTNQTSMYLCASARRGSTGELFFGEGSRLTVL.